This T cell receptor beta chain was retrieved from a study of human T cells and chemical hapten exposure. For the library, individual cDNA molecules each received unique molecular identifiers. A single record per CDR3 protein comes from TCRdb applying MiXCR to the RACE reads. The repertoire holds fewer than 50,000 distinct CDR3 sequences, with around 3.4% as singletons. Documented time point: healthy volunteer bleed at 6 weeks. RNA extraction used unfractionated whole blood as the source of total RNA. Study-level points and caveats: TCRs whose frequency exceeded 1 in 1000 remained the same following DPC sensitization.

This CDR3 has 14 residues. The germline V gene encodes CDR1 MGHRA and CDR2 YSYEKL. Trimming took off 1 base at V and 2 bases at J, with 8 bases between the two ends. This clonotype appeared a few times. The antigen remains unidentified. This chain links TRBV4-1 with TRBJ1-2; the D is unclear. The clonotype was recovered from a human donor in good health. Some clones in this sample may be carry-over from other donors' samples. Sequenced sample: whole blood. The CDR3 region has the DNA TGCGCCAGCAGCCAAGTCAACCAAAACTATGGCTACACCTTC. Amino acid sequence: CASSQVNQNYGYTF.